This T cell receptor beta chain derives from a study of Ad26.COV2.S vaccination and SARS-CoV-2 variants. Across the study: By the intramuscular route, Ad26.COV2.S was given once, or twice 56 days apart. Study-level results: Placebo recipients showed lower spike-specific TCR breadth than vaccinees. Analytic work on TCR breadth and depth might have understated the full extent of total T cell responses.

The data were produced by immunoSEQ multiplex PCR, yet TCRdb's version contains in-frame clones alone and is incomplete. Counted here are about 350,000 clones, 80% to 90% occurring once; the ten biggest clones make up around 3.3%. The V gene's germline CDR1 is ENHRY and CDR2 SYGVKD. There are 12 residues in the CDR3. V dropped 1 base and J dropped 7 bases, with 4 bases sitting between them. Treatment indicated: roughly 20 received Ad26.COV2.S at low or high dose, single or two shots; 5 received placebo; per-sample allocation not given. Day 63 following the first vaccine or placebo injection was when the samples were taken. It was Wuhan-strain SARS-CoV-2 spike that the Ad26 vaccine vector expressed. This clone occurred once. Its matching antigen is unknown.

The source material was peripheral blood, sampled in a trial of Ad26.COV2.S vaccine versus placebo. This chain connects TRBV10-3 to TRBJ1-4; D not certain. The TCR comes from a person aged 18-60 years who received the Ad26.COV2.S COVID-19 vaccine or a placebo. DNA for the CDR3: TGTGCCATCAGTGAGTTTCGTGAAAAACTGTTTTTT. The encoded protein is CAISEFREKLFF.